This entry lists 19 T cell receptor beta chains sequenced from one sample in a study of blood T cell repertoires in COVID-19. This table comes from immunoSEQ multiplex PCR, and its TCRdb copy is limited to in-frame clones, with some not included. The repertoire holds just under 20,000 clones, with over 85% as singletons. The material sequenced was peripheral blood. The source is a woman aged 45-65 years with active COVID-19.

This clone was observed once. J is TRBJ1-1 and V is TRBV5-4; 10 bases are a match to TRBD1. Germline-derived CDR1 and CDR2 are SGHNT and YYREEE (reference sequence). V dropped 4 bases and J dropped 1; count of bases not matched to a gene: 7. The CDR3 runs 16 residues. Written as DNA, the CDR3 is TGTGCCAGCAGCCCCAGACAGGGGGCACGGAACACTGAAGCTTTCTTT. Translation: CASSPRQGARNTEAFF.

V usage is TRBV11-2 and J usage is TRBJ1-1, with TRBD1 as a possible D gene (6 bases). Germline V gives CDR1 SGHAT, CDR2 FQNNGV. The V and J ends lost 5 bases and 3 bases respectively, with 10 bases between them. The CDR3 has 13 amino acids. This chain's CDR3 is CASSAQGYTEAFF. The CDR3 DNA follows: TGTGCCAGCAGCGCACAGGGATACACTGAAGCTTTCTTT.

V and J are TRBV2 and TRBJ2-3; D unclear. CDR1 SNHLY and CDR2 FYNNEI come from the germline V gene. Trimming took 4 bases from V and 5 from J, leaving 13 bases between them. This CDR3 contains 14 residues. The CDR3: CASSVGSSGDTQYF. In DNA, the CDR3 is TGTGCCAGCAGTGTCGGCTCCTCGGGAGATACGCAGTATTTT.

This clone has a single count. This chain joins TRBV2 and TRBJ1-2; maybe TRBD1 (6 bases). V lost 3 bases and J 2 bases, leaving 22 bases between the germline ends. This CDR3 is built from 18 residues. The germline V gene encodes CDR1 SNHLY and CDR2 FYNNEI. The CDR3 DNA sequence: TGTGCCAGCAGTGAGCTTCCTCAGGGGACCCCCCCCAACTATGGCTACACCTTC. Translated, it gives CASSELPQGTPPNYGYTF.

This clone is deemed large (0.1 to 1%). The genes are TRBV7-2 and TRBJ2-3; TRBD2 matches 12 bases. V gave up 5 bases and J gave up 2 bases; unmatched junction bases: 8. The CDR3 is 17 residues long. Germline assignment: CDR1 SGHTA and CDR2 FQGNSA. CDR3 residues: CASSPQLAGGVTDTQYF. The DNA for the CDR3 is TGTGCCAGCAGCCCCCAACTAGCGGGAGGAGTCACAGATACGCAGTATTTT. Together with reference TRBV7-2 and TRBJ2-3, the CDR3 gives the full variable domain: GAGVSQSPSNKVTEKGKDVELRCDPISGHTALYWYRQSLGQGLEFLIYFQGNSAPDKSGLPSDRFSAERTGGSVSTLTIQRTQQEDSAVYLCASSPQLAGGVTDTQYFGPGTRLTVL.

The chain couples TRBV28 to TRBJ2-1, with D perhaps matching TRBD2 (5 bases). Germline V gives CDR1 MDHEN, CDR2 SYDVKM. Between the trimmed V and J ends, which lost 7 bases and 4 bases, there was a span of 17 bases. CDR3 length equals 15 residues. CDR3: CASTSGPGVYNEQFF. CDR3 DNA: TGTGCCAGCACCTCCGGGCCCGGGGTTTACAATGAGCAGTTCTTC.

The chain couples TRBV7-9 to TRBJ2-7, with D possibly being TRBD2 (5 bases). The CDR3 is made up of 13 amino acids. The germline CDR1 and CDR2 sequences are SEHNR and FQNEAQ (reference sequence). Trimming left V 1 base short and J 2 bases short, with 6 bases between. CDR3 sequence: CASSLGEPYEQYF. CDR3 DNA: TGTGCCAGCAGCTTAGGGGAGCCCTACGAGCAGTACTTC.

This chain connects TRBV5-1 to TRBJ1-1; D perhaps matches TRBD1 (6 bases). Germline values: CDR1 SGHRS, CDR2 YFSETQ. This CDR3 is built from 14 residues. V was shortened by 5 bases and J by 7 bases, with 18 bases between the two germline ends. CDR3 in DNA: TGCGCCAGCAGGACCCTACCGGGACAAATTGAAGCTTTCTTT. Protein product: CASRTLPGQIEAFF.

The rearrangement uses TRBV11-2 and TRBJ2-3; 9 nucleotides line up with TRBD1. Germline V gives CDR1 SGHAT, CDR2 FQNNGV. The V and J ends lost 4 bases and 1 base, in that order; junction bases with no gene match: 3. This CDR3 spans 15 amino acids. CDR3 residues: CASSSRDRGTDTQYF. The CDR3 DNA reads as TGTGCCAGCAGCTCCAGGGACAGGGGCACAGATACGCAGTATTTT. Full variable domain (outside the CDR3, taken from reference TRBV11-2 and TRBJ2-3): EAGVAQSPRYKIIEKRQSVAFWCNPISGHATLYWYQQILGQGPKLLIQFQNNGVVDDSQLPKDRFSAERLKGVDSTLKIQPAKLEDSAVYLCASSSRDRGTDTQYFGPGTRLTVL.

The V gene is TRBV11-3, the J gene TRBJ2-1, with a possible D match to TRBD2 (6 bases). Trimming took off 0 bases at V and 6 bases at J, with 9 bases between the two ends. Germline values: CDR1 SGHNT, CDR2 YENEEA. This CDR3 is 14 amino acids long. CDR3 in amino acids: CASSLDSGSNEQFF. CDR3 nucleotides: TGTGCCAGCAGCTTAGATTCCGGGAGCAATGAGCAGTTCTTC.

V gene TRBV28 combines with J gene TRBJ2-3; no reliable D call. The CDR3 totals 14 residues. Germline V lookup: CDR1 MDHEN, CDR2 SYDVKM. The ends were cut back, 3 bases at V and 1 base at J, with 8 bases in the middle. CDR3 sequence reads: CASSFQRGTDTQYF. In DNA, the CDR3 is TGTGCCAGCAGTTTCCAACGGGGCACAGATACGCAGTATTTT.

This clone was counted a few times. This rearrangement joins TRBV18 to TRBJ2-7, with D uncertain. Trimming took 2 bases from V and 6 from J, leaving 8 bases between them. The CDR3 has 12 amino acids. CDR1 is KGHSH, CDR2 LQKENI, per germline. This chain's CDR3 is CASSPEALEQYF. DNA for the CDR3: TGTGCCAGCTCACCAGAGGCCCTCGAGCAGTACTTC.

The genes are TRBV7-9 and TRBJ1-4, with D unclear. The CDR3 consists of 13 residues. The V end lost 2 bases, the J end lost 6 bases, and 7 bases lay between the germline ends. The germline gives CDR1 SEHNR, CDR2 FQNEAQ (reference sequence). The CDR3 protein is CASSLLGDEKLFF. The CDR3 bases are TGTGCCAGCAGCTTACTAGGAGATGAAAAACTGTTTTTT.

This chain uses TRBV5-1 with TRBJ2-7, with TRBD1 matching over 7 bases. CDR3 length: 14 residues. Germline trimming cut 4 bases from V and 5 bases from J; bases unmatched to any gene: 9. Germline CDR1 reads SGHRS; CDR2 reads YFSETQ. DNA of the CDR3: TGCGCCAGCAGCCCCGGGCAGGGGGTCCACGAGCAGTACTTC. It encodes CASSPGQGVHEQYF.

This clone was seen a single time. This sequence joins TRBV28 and TRBJ2-5, with D possibly TRBD2 on 6 matching bases. V lost 6 bases, J lost 1 base, and 15 bases lay in between. Germline V lookup: CDR1 MDHEN, CDR2 SYDVKM. The CDR3 consists of 15 residues. The CDR3 reads CASSLFSGFQETQYF. CDR3 in DNA: TGTGCCAGCAGCCTCTTTAGCGGTTTCCAAGAGACCCAGTACTTC.

This chain joins TRBV7-9 and TRBJ2-5, with TRBD2 matching 8 bases. The CDR3 contains 16 residues. Germline V gene data show CDR1 as SEHNR and CDR2 as FQNEAQ (reference sequence). After removal of 5 bases from V and 5 bases from J, the junction contained 13 bases not matched to a gene. The CDR3 DNA sequence: TGTGCCAGCAGCCCCCGAGGAAGCGGGAGATCGGAGACCCAGTACTTC. Residues: CASSPRGSGRSETQYF.

This sequence joins TRBV19 and TRBJ2-1; TRBD2 matches 14 bases. Unmatched junction bases numbered 4, after V lost 1 base and J lost 8 bases. The germline gives CDR1 LNHDA, CDR2 SQIVND (reference sequence). The CDR3 loop spans 16 amino acids. The CDR3 DNA reads as TGTGCCAGTAGTATAGGAGGGACTAGCGGGAGTGATGAGCAGTTCTTC. Translation gives CASSIGGTSGSDEQFF.

The chain carries TRBV2 and TRBJ2-5, with 7 bases lining up with TRBD1. With 3 bases clipped from V and 2 bases from J, the junction kept 3 bases outside the gene matches. Germline CDR1 SNHLY, CDR2 FYNNEI. The CDR3 sequence is 14 residues long. Here the CDR3 reads CASSDMTGQETQYF. The CDR3 nucleotides read TGTGCCAGCAGTGATATGACAGGGCAAGAGACCCAGTACTTC.

The chain links TRBV7-9 to TRBJ1-4; maybe TRBD1 (5 bases). Germline-derived CDR1 and CDR2 are SEHNR and FQNEAQ (reference sequence). This CDR3 region has 14 residues. V was shortened by 1 base and J by 7 bases, with 10 bases between the two germline ends. CDR3 residues: CASSLGGDGEKLFF. CDR3 sequence (DNA): TGTGCCAGCAGCTTAGGGGGGGATGGTGAAAAACTGTTTTTT.